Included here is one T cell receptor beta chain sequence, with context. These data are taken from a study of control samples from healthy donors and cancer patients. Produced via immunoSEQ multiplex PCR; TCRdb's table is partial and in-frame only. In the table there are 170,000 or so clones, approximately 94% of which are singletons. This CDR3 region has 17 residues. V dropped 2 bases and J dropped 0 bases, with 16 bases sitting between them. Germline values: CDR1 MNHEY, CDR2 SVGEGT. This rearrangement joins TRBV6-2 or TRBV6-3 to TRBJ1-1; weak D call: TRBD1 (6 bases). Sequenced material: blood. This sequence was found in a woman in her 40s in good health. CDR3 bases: TGTGCCAGCAGTTACCCCGCCCAGTGGGGGCTGAACACTGAAGCTTTCTTT. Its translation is CASSYPAQWGLNTEAFF.